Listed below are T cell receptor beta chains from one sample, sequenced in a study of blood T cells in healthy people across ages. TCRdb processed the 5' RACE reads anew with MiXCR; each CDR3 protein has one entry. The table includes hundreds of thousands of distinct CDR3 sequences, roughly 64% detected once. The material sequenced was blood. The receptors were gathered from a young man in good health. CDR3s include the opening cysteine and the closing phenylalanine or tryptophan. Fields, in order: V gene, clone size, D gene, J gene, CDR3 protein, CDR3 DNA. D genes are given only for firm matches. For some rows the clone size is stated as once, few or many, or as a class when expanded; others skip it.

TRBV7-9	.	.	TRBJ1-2	CASSRTGEGIYGYTF	TGTGCCAGCAGCCGGACGGGGGAAGGAATCTATGGCTACACCTTC
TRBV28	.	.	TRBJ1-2	CASSLIGDSYGYTF	TGTGCCAGCAGTTTAATTGGAGATTCCTATGGCTACACCTTC
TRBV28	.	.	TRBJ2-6	CASVRDSGANVLTF	TGTGCCAGCGTTAGGGACTCTGGGGCCAACGTCCTGACTTTC
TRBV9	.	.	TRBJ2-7	CASSAPLNSYEQYF	TGTGCCAGCAGTGCCCCCCTGAATAGCTACGAGCAGTACTTC
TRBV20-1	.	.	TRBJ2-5	CSAPTNGETQYF	TGCAGTGCCCCGACGAATGGAGAGACCCAGTACTTC
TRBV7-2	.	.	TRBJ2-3	CASSVAFDTQYF	TGTGCCAGCAGCGTGGCATTCGATACGCAGTATTTT
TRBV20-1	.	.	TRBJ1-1	CSARLGGVQAFF	TGCAGTGCTAGACTCGGGGGGGTTCAGGCTTTCTTT
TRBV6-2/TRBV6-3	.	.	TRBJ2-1	CASSAGFMLINEQFF	TGTGCCAGCAGCGCGGGATTCATGTTGATCAATGAGCAGTTCTTC
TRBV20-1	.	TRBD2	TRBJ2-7	CSARSFAGVSSYEQYF	TGCAGTGCTAGGTCCTTTGCGGGAGTGAGCTCCTACGAGCAGTACTTC
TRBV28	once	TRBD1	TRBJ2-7	CASSLPPGQREQYF	TGTGCCAGCAGTTTACCGCCGGGACAGAGAGAGCAGTACTTC
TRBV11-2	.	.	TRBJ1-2	CASSLEWTEGGYTF	TGTGCCAGCAGCCTAGAATGGACGGAGGGTGGCTACACCTTC
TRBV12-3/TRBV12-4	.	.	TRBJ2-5	CASSPSQGQNEQYF	TGTGCCAGCAGCCCAAGCCAGGGGCAGAATGAGCAGTACTTC
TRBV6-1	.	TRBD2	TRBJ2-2	CASILTSARELFF	TGTGCCAGCATCTTAACTAGCGCCAGGGAGCTGTTTTTT
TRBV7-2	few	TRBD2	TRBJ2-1	CASSLASGGTHEQFF	TGTGCCAGCAGCTTAGCAAGCGGGGGGACCCATGAGCAGTTCTTC
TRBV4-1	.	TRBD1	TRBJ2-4	CASSQEDRGSEGNIQYF	TGCGCCAGCAGCCAAGAAGACAGGGGGTCTGAAGGAAACATTCAGTACTTC
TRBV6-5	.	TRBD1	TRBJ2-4	CATRVTGKANIQYF	TGTGCCACCCGCGTGACAGGGAAAGCAAACATTCAGTACTTC
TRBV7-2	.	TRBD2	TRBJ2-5	CASSLVLAGGYNEQYF	TGTGCCAGCAGCTTAGTACTAGCGGGAGGTTACAATGAGCAGTACTTC
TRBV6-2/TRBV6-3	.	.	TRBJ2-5	CASILGPFQETQYF	TGTGCCAGCATCCTGGGACCATTCCAAGAGACCCAGTACTTC
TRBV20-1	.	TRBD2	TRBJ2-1	CSAIGGGAQNEQFF	TGCAGTGCTATCGGCGGGGGGGCGCAAAATGAGCAGTTCTTC
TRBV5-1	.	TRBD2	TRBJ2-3	CASSVGGSGGSTDTQYF	TGCGCCAGCAGCGTCGGAGGAAGCGGGGGAAGCACAGATACGCAGTATTTT
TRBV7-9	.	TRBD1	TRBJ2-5	CASSPTGTEDQETQYF	TGTGCCAGCAGCCCAACCGGGACAGAAGATCAAGAGACCCAGTACTTC
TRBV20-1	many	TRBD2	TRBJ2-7	CSATQRGGSYEQYF	TGCAGTGCTACCCAGCGGGGAGGGTCCTACGAGCAGTACTTC
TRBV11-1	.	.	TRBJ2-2	CASSPRVRGTGELFF	TGTGCCAGCAGCCCCAGGGTAAGGGGCACCGGGGAGCTGTTTTTT
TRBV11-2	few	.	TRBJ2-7	CASRSNQGYEQYF	TGTGCCAGCAGATCAAACCAGGGTTACGAGCAGTACTTC
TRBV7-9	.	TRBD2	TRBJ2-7	CASSLAPSGRSYEQYF	TGTGCCAGCAGCTTAGCCCCCAGCGGGAGGTCCTACGAGCAGTACTTC
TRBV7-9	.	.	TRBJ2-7	CASSETTEGYEQYF	TGTGCCAGCAGCGAGACTACTGAGGGCTACGAGCAGTACTTC
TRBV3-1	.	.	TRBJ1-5	CASSHGQQPQHF	TGTGCCAGCAGCCATGGCCAACAGCCCCAGCATTTT
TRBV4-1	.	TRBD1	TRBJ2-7	CASSQGLGQGVGGEQYF	TGCGCCAGCAGCCAAGGATTAGGACAGGGGGTTGGTGGCGAGCAGTACTTC
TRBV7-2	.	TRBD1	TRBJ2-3	CASSFYGQGATDTQYF	TGTGCCAGCAGCTTCTACGGACAGGGGGCAACAGATACGCAGTATTTT
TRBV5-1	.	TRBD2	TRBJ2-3	CASSRWTSGGLTRTDTQYF	TGCGCCAGCAGCCGCTGGACTAGCGGGGGGCTAACACGCACAGATACGCAGTATTTT
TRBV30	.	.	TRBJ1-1	CAWSVRGGVHTEAFF	TGTGCCTGGAGTGTACGTGGGGGGGTCCACACTGAAGCTTTCTTT
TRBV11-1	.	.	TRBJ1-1	CASSLRQGHNTEAFF	TGTGCCAGCAGCTTGCGCCAGGGGCATAACACTGAAGCTTTCTTT
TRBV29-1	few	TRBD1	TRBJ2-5	CSVAPTGQGSGGQYF	TGCAGCGTGGCCCCTACGGGACAGGGCTCCGGAGGGCAGTACTTC
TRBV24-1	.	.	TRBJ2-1	CATGLNNEQFF	TGTGCCACCGGACTTAACAATGAGCAGTTCTTC
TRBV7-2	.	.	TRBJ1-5	CASSRKYRDQPQHF	TGTGCCAGCAGCCGAAAATACCGGGATCAGCCCCAGCATTTT
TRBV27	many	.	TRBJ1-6	CASRSYNSPLHF	TGTGCCAGCAGGTCCTATAATTCACCCCTCCACTTT
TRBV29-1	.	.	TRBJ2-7	CSVAYAGREQYF	TGCAGCGTGGCGTACGCGGGCCGCGAGCAGTACTTC
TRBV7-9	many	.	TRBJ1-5	CASSLENQPQHF	TGTGCCAGCAGCTTAGAGAATCAGCCCCAGCATTTT
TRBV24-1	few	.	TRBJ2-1	CATSGGLVSSYNEQFF	TGTGCCACCAGTGGAGGACTGGTCAGCTCCTACAATGAGCAGTTCTTC
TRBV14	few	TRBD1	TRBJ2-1	CASRRGQGNLPQFF	TGTGCCAGCAGGCGGGGACAGGGGAATTTGCCGCAGTTCTTC
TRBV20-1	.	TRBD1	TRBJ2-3	CSARVLGTGSADTQYF	TGCAGTGCTAGAGTACTAGGGACAGGGAGCGCAGATACGCAGTATTTT
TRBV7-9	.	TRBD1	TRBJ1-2	CASSFGQESYGYTF	TGTGCCAGCAGCTTCGGACAGGAGAGCTATGGCTACACCTTC
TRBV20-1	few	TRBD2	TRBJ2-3	CSARTLREGLVTQYF	TGCAGTGCGAGGACTTTGCGGGAGGGCTTGGTTACGCAGTATTTT
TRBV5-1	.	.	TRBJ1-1	CASSLMWNTEAFF	TGCGCCAGCAGCTTGATGTGGAACACTGAAGCTTTCTTT
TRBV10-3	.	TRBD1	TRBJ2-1	CAISAPDRGNEQFF	TGTGCCATCAGTGCCCCAGACAGGGGGAATGAGCAGTTCTTC
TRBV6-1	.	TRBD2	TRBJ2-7	CASSERTSGRAEYEQYF	TGTGCCAGCAGTGAAAGGACTAGCGGGAGGGCCGAGTACGAGCAGTACTTC
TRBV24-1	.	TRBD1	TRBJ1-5	CATSDPRQGMIAQHF	TGTGCCACCAGTGACCCTCGACAGGGAATGATCGCCCAGCATTTT
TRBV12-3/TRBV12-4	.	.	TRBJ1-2	CASSSSILTTHYGYTF	TGTGCCAGCAGTTCGTCCATCCTTACGACCCACTATGGCTACACCTTC
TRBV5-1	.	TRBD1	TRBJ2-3	CASSLRQGATDTQYF	TGCGCCAGCAGCTTAAGACAGGGGGCAACAGATACGCAGTATTTT
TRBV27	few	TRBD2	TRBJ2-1	CASSLGLAGPNEQFF	TGTGCCAGCAGTTTAGGACTAGCGGGACCCAATGAGCAGTTCTTC
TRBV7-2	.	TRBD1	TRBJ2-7	CASSLGTGGSYEQYF	TGTGCCAGCAGCTTGGGGACAGGGGGATCCTACGAGCAGTACTTC
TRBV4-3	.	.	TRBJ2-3	CASSQENREADTQYF	TGCGCCAGCAGCCAAGAAAACAGGGAAGCAGATACGCAGTATTTT
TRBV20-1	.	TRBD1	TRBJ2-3	CSAERGQGPDTQYF	TGCAGTGCTGAGAGGGGACAGGGCCCAGATACGCAGTATTTT
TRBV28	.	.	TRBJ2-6	CASSIPGGANVLTF	TGTGCCAGCAGCATCCCAGGAGGGGCCAACGTCCTGACTTTC
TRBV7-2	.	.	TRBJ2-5	CASSQRYNGMQYF	TGTGCCAGCAGCCAAAGGTATAACGGAATGCAGTACTTC
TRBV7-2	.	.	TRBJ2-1	CASSLEPHPYNEQFF	TGTGCCAGCAGCTTAGAACCCCACCCCTACAATGAGCAGTTCTTC
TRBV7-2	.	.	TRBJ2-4	CASSQGGGLRNIQYF	TGTGCCAGCAGCCAAGGGGGGGGGCTGAGGAACATTCAGTACTTC
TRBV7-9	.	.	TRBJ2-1	CASSSRTHEQFF	TGTGCCAGCAGCTCCCGGACTCATGAGCAGTTCTTC
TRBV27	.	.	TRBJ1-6	CASSSGLTNSPLHF	TGTGCCAGCAGTTCGGGACTGACTAATTCACCCCTCCACTTT
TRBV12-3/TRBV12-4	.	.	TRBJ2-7	CASSPLWESSSYEQYF	TGTGCCAGCAGTCCCCTGTGGGAATCGAGCTCCTACGAGCAGTACTTC